These T cell receptor beta chains were read from a single sample in a study of T cells after yellow fever vaccination. TCRdb reprocessed the 5' RACE reads via MiXCR and lists one record per CDR3 protein. The table has around 320,000 distinct CDR3 sequences, 7.5% to 9% seen once. Sequenced material: CD4+ T cells sorted from PBMCs, taken 5 days after the yellow fever booster vaccination. The source of these receptors is a man between 18 and 29 years old who received the YFV17D yellow fever vaccine. CDR3s include the opening cysteine and the closing phenylalanine or tryptophan. Each record gives: J gene, V gene, clone size, D gene, CDR3 DNA, CDR3 protein. The D gene is left open where the match is weak. Rows give clone size only sometimes, using once, few, many, or a class for an expanded clone.

j_gene: TRBJ1-2; v_gene: TRBV9; abundance: .; d_gene: TRBD1; CDR3nt: TGTGCCAGCAGCTTACCCGGGACAGGTATCGATGGCTACACCTTC; CDR3aa: CASSLPGTGIDGYTF
j_gene: TRBJ2-6; v_gene: TRBV7-6; abundance: .; d_gene: TRBD1; CDR3nt: TGTGCCAGCAGCCGGCGACAGGGGAACTCTGGGGCCAACGTCCTGACTTTC; CDR3aa: CASSRRQGNSGANVLTF
j_gene: TRBJ2-3; v_gene: TRBV4-3; abundance: .; d_gene: .; CDR3nt: TGCGCCAGCAGCCAAGATGCGTTCACAGATACGCAGTATTTT; CDR3aa: CASSQDAFTDTQYF
j_gene: TRBJ1-4; v_gene: TRBV12-3/TRBV12-4; abundance: .; d_gene: .; CDR3nt: TGTGCCAGCAGTTTTCGGACGGGTGAAAAACTGTTTTTT; CDR3aa: CASSFRTGEKLFF
j_gene: TRBJ2-3; v_gene: TRBV5-4; abundance: few; d_gene: .; CDR3nt: TGTGCCAGCAGCCCGGACCCTTCGGGAGATACGCAGTATTTT; CDR3aa: CASSPDPSGDTQYF
j_gene: TRBJ1-4; v_gene: TRBV18; abundance: many; d_gene: .; CDR3nt: TGTGCCAGCTCGGAGCAGGGCCGGGAAAAACTGTTTTTT; CDR3aa: CASSEQGREKLFF
j_gene: TRBJ2-2; v_gene: TRBV7-2; abundance: .; d_gene: .; CDR3nt: TGTGCCAGCAGCCCTTACTCCGGGGAGCTGTTTTTT; CDR3aa: CASSPYSGELFF
j_gene: TRBJ1-5; v_gene: TRBV5-1; abundance: few; d_gene: TRBD1; CDR3nt: TGCGCCAGCAGTTGGGGACAGCTTGGTGAGCCCCAGCATTTT; CDR3aa: CASSWGQLGEPQHF
j_gene: TRBJ2-2; v_gene: TRBV7-9; abundance: few; d_gene: TRBD1; CDR3nt: TGTGCCAGCAGTTGGACAGGGGGCGTAACCGGGGAGCTGTTTTTT; CDR3aa: CASSWTGGVTGELFF
j_gene: TRBJ1-6; v_gene: TRBV7-2; abundance: few; d_gene: .; CDR3nt: TGTGCCAGCACGACGGACAGACGGGGCCTCTCACCCCTCCACTTT; CDR3aa: CASTTDRRGLSPLHF
j_gene: TRBJ2-7; v_gene: TRBV6-5; abundance: .; d_gene: .; CDR3nt: TGTGCCAGCAGACTGGGAAGGTCCTACGAGCAGTACTTC; CDR3aa: CASRLGRSYEQYF
j_gene: TRBJ1-5; v_gene: TRBV12-3/TRBV12-4; abundance: few; d_gene: .; CDR3nt: TGTGCCAGCAGTCCTTTGGGGGGGGCGCGGAATCAGCCCCAGCATTTT; CDR3aa: CASSPLGGARNQPQHF
j_gene: TRBJ2-1; v_gene: TRBV5-1; abundance: few; d_gene: .; CDR3nt: TGCGCCAGCAGCGGGCAGGGGCCTAACAATGAGCAGTTCTTC; CDR3aa: CASSGQGPNNEQFF
j_gene: TRBJ2-2; v_gene: TRBV19; abundance: .; d_gene: TRBD2; CDR3nt: TGTGCCAGCGCAGGACTAGGCGGCACCGGGGAGCTGTTTTTT; CDR3aa: CASAGLGGTGELFF
j_gene: TRBJ1-2; v_gene: TRBV19; abundance: few; d_gene: .; CDR3nt: TGTGCCAGTACGAGGGGGTGGTATGGCTACACCTTC; CDR3aa: CASTRGWYGYTF
j_gene: TRBJ2-1; v_gene: TRBV19; abundance: few; d_gene: .; CDR3nt: TGTGCCAGTACCTCACTGGGCTCCGAGCAGTTCTTC; CDR3aa: CASTSLGSEQFF
j_gene: TRBJ1-5; v_gene: TRBV5-8; abundance: .; d_gene: TRBD1; CDR3nt: TGTGCCAGCAGCTCCCCCGGACAGGGGGTCAAGCCCCAGCATTTT; CDR3aa: CASSSPGQGVKPQHF
j_gene: TRBJ1-2; v_gene: TRBV6-2/TRBV6-3; abundance: .; d_gene: .; CDR3nt: TGTGCCAGCAGTTACGCGGACAGTGCCTACACCTTC; CDR3aa: CASSYADSAYTF
j_gene: TRBJ2-1; v_gene: TRBV5-1; abundance: few; d_gene: TRBD1; CDR3nt: TGCGCCAGCATCTCTGGACAGGGGGCCGGCAATGAGCAGTTCTTC; CDR3aa: CASISGQGAGNEQFF
j_gene: TRBJ2-2; v_gene: TRBV29-1; abundance: few; d_gene: .; CDR3nt: TGCAGCGTTGCGGGCTCGAACACCGGGGAGCTGTTTTTT; CDR3aa: CSVAGSNTGELFF
j_gene: TRBJ1-2; v_gene: TRBV6-2/TRBV6-3; abundance: few; d_gene: TRBD1; CDR3nt: TGTGCCAGCAGCGACAGGGGGACAGGGGTGTTCTTTGGCTACACCTTC; CDR3aa: CASSDRGTGVFFGYTF
j_gene: TRBJ1-2; v_gene: TRBV7-9; abundance: few; d_gene: TRBD1; CDR3nt: TGTGCCAGCAGCGATTTCAGGGGGCAGAACGGCTACACCTTC; CDR3aa: CASSDFRGQNGYTF
j_gene: TRBJ2-5; v_gene: TRBV12-3/TRBV12-4; abundance: .; d_gene: TRBD2; CDR3nt: TGTGCCAGCAGTTTTACTCGGGGGGGCCGGGGGACCCAGTACTTC; CDR3aa: CASSFTRGGRGTQYF
j_gene: TRBJ1-5; v_gene: TRBV12-3/TRBV12-4; abundance: many; d_gene: TRBD1; CDR3nt: TGTGCCAGCAGCTCACAGGGGGGAGGACAGCCCCAGCATTTT; CDR3aa: CASSSQGGGQPQHF